This T cell receptor (beta chain) was identified in a study of blood T cell repertoires in COVID-19 (dated by TCRdb to the early 2020s). For context, the study as a whole: The collaborator samples originated in the United States, Italy and Spain and spanned the acute and convalescent phases of COVID-19. The material from the prospective study consisted of cDNA or gDNA derived from T cells, B-cell-depleted T cells, or PBMCs. Subjects who had been exposed to COVID-19, were actively infected with it, or had recovered from it provided the deeply sampled blood TCRbeta repertoires that made up the dataset. The repertoires were released in a freely available public database meant as a resource for research on the immune response to SARS-CoV-2. The samples were drawn from two sources: the first 160 participants of the ongoing ImmuneRACE study, and 1,000 to 1,500 subjects contributed by 6 global collaborators. A de-identified subject ID, COVID-19 status, age in years and sex were almost always included in the sample metadata. Where available, HLA class I and class II types were obtained from metadata supplied by the sample provider rather than from assay-based typing.

Comments on this clone: This receptor's antigen is unknown. Per-base qualities were not stored, and no clone one base away is much larger.

V loses 0 bases of germline sequence and J loses 2 bases, and the interval between the two ends is 20 bases. CDR1 and CDR2, per the germline V gene, are SGHRS and YFSETQ. From the cysteine through the phenylalanine, the CDR3 covers 18 amino acids. The retained sequence is limited to the CDR3, 54 bases, with the frame set at the first base. The full study reports these points: The amount of clinical and demographic metadata varied by source and participant and was provided uncurated.

TCRbeta CDR3 regions were amplified from genomic DNA using the immunoSEQ Assay, a bias-controlled multiplex PCR. In the paper's pipeline: The number of nucleated cells in each sample was estimated from the amplification of reference gene primers within the assay. To quantify the absolute abundance of each unique TCRbeta CDR3 rearrangement, sequence reads were collapsed and filtered. For each sample, productive Simpson clonality was calculated by taking the square root of Simpson's diversity index across productive rearrangements. Held by TCRdb, this immuneACCESS table contains in-frame sequences only and omits some clones. Under half of the omission traces to an unresolved V gene where checked; the cause of the rest is unknown. The D gene and trimming were derived from the DNA, and the V and J assignments and clone size from that table. In this sample the table shows about 66,000 clones, approximately 80% of which occur a single time. The ten largest clones take up about 6.9% of the sample.

Collaborating institutions collected whole blood in K2EDTA tubes following their own protocols. Collaborator samples were shipped for TCRbeta analysis as frozen whole blood, isolated PBMCs, or DNA extracted from either sample type. Input material: peripheral blood. Recombination connected TRBV5-1 to TRBJ1-1; the D gene is perhaps TRBD1, from 5 matching bases. This receptor was identified in a man aged 60 to 75 with acute or convalescent COVID-19. CDR3 protein: CASSLAAGNIKANTEAFF. The DNA reads TGCGCCAGCAGCTTGGCGGCAGGGAATATAAAAGCTAACACTGAAGCTTTCTTT.